The 16 T cell receptor beta chains presented below share a single source sample, sequenced in a study of cytomegalovirus exposure and HLA in healthy donors. With 60 Vbeta and 13 Jbeta primers, the PCR was carried out. Measured with immunoSEQ multiplex PCR; TCRdb has only the in-frame clones, and not every one. The table has 150,000 to 200,000 clones, around 80% seen once. Sequencing was performed on PBMCs. These receptors all stem from a woman in her 50s in good health and CMV-seropositive.

This clone was found a few times. This sequence joins TRBV19 and TRBJ1-1; D is unclear. Germline V gives CDR1 LNHDA, CDR2 SQIVND (reference sequence). The CDR3 consists of 15 residues. Deletions cut 4 bases from V and 1 base from J, with 13 bases between. CDR3 in amino acids: CASSKRTGGNTEAFF. DNA for the CDR3: TGTGCCAGTAGTAAACGTACCGGAGGGAACACTGAAGCTTTCTTT. The whole variable domain, filled in from reference TRBV19 and TRBJ1-1, reads DGGITQSPKYLFRKEGQNVTLSCEQNLNHDAMYWYRQDPGQGLRLIYYSQIVNDFQKGDIAEGYSVSREKKESFPLTVTSAQKNPTAFYLCASSKRTGGNTEAFFGQGTRLTVV.

This sequence joins TRBV5-1 and TRBJ2-3; 9 bases match TRBD1. The CDR3 totals 15 residues. Trimming took 7 bases from V and 3 from J; bases not matched to a gene: 9. Germline CDR1 and CDR2: SGHRS and YFSETQ. The CDR3 reads CASRNDRGRTDTQYF. The DNA for the CDR3 is TGCGCCAGCCGTAACGACAGGGGGAGAACAGATACGCAGTATTTT.

The chain employs TRBV6-1 and TRBJ1-3; D gene uncertain. The CDR3 runs to 16 residues. Germline V gene sequence: CDR1 MNHNS, CDR2 SASEGT. V shed 1 base and J shed 4 bases, with 14 bases lying between them. The CDR3, as DNA: TGTGCCAGCAGTGAAGGTTACAGTAGTCAAGGAAACACCATATATTTT. Amino acids: CASSEGYSSQGNTIYF.

This chain joins TRBV11-2 and TRBJ2-5; possible D gene TRBD2, 5 bases. The V gene lost 0 bases and the J gene lost 4 bases, with 9 bases spanning the gap. The CDR3 is 14 amino acids. CDR1 and CDR2 (germline): SGHAT, FQNNGV. The CDR3 loop reads CASSLELALETQYF. CDR3 coding DNA: TGTGCCAGCAGCTTAGAGCTAGCCCTAGAGACCCAGTACTTC.

The genes are TRBV4-3 and TRBJ2-7, with D possibly matching TRBD1 (6 bases). The germline CDR1 and CDR2 sequences are LGHNA and YSLEER. There are 15 residues in the CDR3. V was cut by 1 base and J by 2 bases, with 12 bases left in between. CDR3: CASSQVKRGTYEQYF. The CDR3 DNA reads as TGCGCCAGCAGCCAAGTAAAGAGGGGGACCTACGAGCAGTACTTC.

The count of this clone is one. The CDR3 protein is CASSLLVPGTNYGYTF. The CDR3 DNA sequence: TGCGCCAGCAGCTTGCTTGTTCCGGGGACTAACTATGGCTACACCTTC. V is TRBV5-1 and J is TRBJ1-2, with D hard to call. Germline values: CDR1 SGHRS, CDR2 YFSETQ. V was pared by 1 base and J by 0 bases, with 13 bases between. The CDR3 loop spans 16 amino acids.

The chain joins TRBV5-4 to TRBJ2-1; TRBD2 matches at 9 bases. The germline CDR1 and CDR2 sequences are SGHNT and YYREEE (reference sequence). The CDR3 length is 15 residues. Trimming at V came to 0 bases and at J to 7 bases, leaving 5 bases not matched to a gene. In nucleotides, the CDR3 is TGTGCCAGCAGCTTGGGAGCGGGGGGCTTGAATGAGCAGTTCTTC. Translated, it gives CASSLGAGGLNEQFF.

This clone appeared once. The chain joins TRBV27 to TRBJ1-2, with D perhaps matching TRBD1 (5 bases). The CDR3 covers 14 residues. Germline lookup yields CDR1 MNHEY and CDR2 SMNVEV (reference sequence). V was shortened by 8 bases and J by 4 bases, with 17 bases between the two germline ends. The CDR3 coding sequence is TGTGCCAGCGCCATTTCAGGCAGGGCCTATGGCTACACCTTC. Protein: CASAISGRAYGYTF.

The CDR3 protein is CASRPRGLHSPLHF. In nucleotides, the CDR3 is TGTGCCAGCAGGCCCAGGGGGCTGCATTCACCCCTCCACTTT. This rearrangement joins TRBV6-5 to TRBJ1-6; TRBD1 matches 8 bases. In germline, CDR1 is MNHEY, CDR2 SVGAGI. Trimming at V came to 6 bases and at J to 8 bases, leaving 6 bases not matched to a gene. This CDR3 spans 14 amino acids.

The rearrangement links TRBV21-1 to TRBJ2-7; the table assigns TRBD2, which was not confirmed against the DNA. TRBV21-1 constitutes a pseudogene. The CDR3 runs 13 residues. Written as DNA, the CDR3 is TGTGCCAGCAGCCCTTTCGGTTACTACGAGCAGTACTTC. It specifies CASSPFGYYEQYF.

J is TRBJ2-5 and V is TRBV10-3, with D perhaps TRBD1 (6 bases). V lost 0 bases to trimming and J lost 1 base, with 9 bases between them. Germline CDR1 is ENHRY and CDR2 is SYGVKD. The CDR3 is 15 residues long. In nucleotides, the CDR3 is TGTGCCATCAGTGAGTCTGGCAGGGGCCAAGAGACCCAGTACTTC. It specifies CAISESGRGQETQYF.

The V call is TRBV5-1, the J call TRBJ2-1; 9 bases match TRBD1. Per germline, CDR1 SGHRS and CDR2 YFSETQ. The CDR3 runs to 17 residues. Trimming at V came to 4 bases and at J to 1 base, leaving 9 bases not matched to a gene. The CDR3 here is CASSPSEGQGSYNEQFF. In DNA, the CDR3 is TGCGCCAGCAGCCCAAGTGAAGGACAGGGGTCCTACAATGAGCAGTTCTTC.

The V and J genes are TRBV11-3 and TRBJ2-2; TRBD1 matches at 8 bases. The CDR3 consists of 14 residues. V shed 7 bases, J shed 2 bases, and the junction held 3 bases outside the gene matches. The germline gives CDR1 SGHNT, CDR2 YENEEA. Here the CDR3 DNA reads TGTGCCAGCACCCAGGGGGCCAACACCGGGGAGCTGTTTTTT. Translated: CASTQGANTGELFF.

This rearrangement joins TRBV7-6 to TRBJ2-3, with TRBD2 matching over 10 bases. Germline trimming cut 0 bases from V and 2 bases from J; bases unmatched to any gene: 8. The CDR3 sequence is 18 residues long. Germline lookup yields CDR1 SGHVS and CDR2 FNYEAQ. The CDR3 DNA reads TGTGCCAGCAGCTTAGCTCTCGCGCTAGCGGGAGACACAGATACGCAGTATTTT. Encoded protein: CASSLALALAGDTDTQYF.

V gene TRBV5-1 combines with J gene TRBJ1-2; D is unclear. V was cut by 1 base and J by 2 bases, with 9 bases left in between. Per the germline V gene, CDR1 is SGHRS and CDR2 is YFSETQ. The CDR3 has 14 residues. CDR3 DNA: TGCGCCAGCAGCTTGACCCTATCAAACTATGGCTACACCTTC. Its protein is CASSLTLSNYGYTF.

The rearrangement joins TRBV27 to TRBJ2-7; 9 nucleotides line up with TRBD2. The germline V gene encodes CDR1 MNHEY and CDR2 SMNVEV (reference sequence). CDR3 length: 13 amino acids. Trimming cost V 6 bases and J 2 bases; bases outside gene matches: 2. The CDR3 here is CASSPSGAYEQYF. In DNA, the CDR3 is TGTGCCAGCAGCCCTAGCGGGGCCTACGAGCAGTACTTC.